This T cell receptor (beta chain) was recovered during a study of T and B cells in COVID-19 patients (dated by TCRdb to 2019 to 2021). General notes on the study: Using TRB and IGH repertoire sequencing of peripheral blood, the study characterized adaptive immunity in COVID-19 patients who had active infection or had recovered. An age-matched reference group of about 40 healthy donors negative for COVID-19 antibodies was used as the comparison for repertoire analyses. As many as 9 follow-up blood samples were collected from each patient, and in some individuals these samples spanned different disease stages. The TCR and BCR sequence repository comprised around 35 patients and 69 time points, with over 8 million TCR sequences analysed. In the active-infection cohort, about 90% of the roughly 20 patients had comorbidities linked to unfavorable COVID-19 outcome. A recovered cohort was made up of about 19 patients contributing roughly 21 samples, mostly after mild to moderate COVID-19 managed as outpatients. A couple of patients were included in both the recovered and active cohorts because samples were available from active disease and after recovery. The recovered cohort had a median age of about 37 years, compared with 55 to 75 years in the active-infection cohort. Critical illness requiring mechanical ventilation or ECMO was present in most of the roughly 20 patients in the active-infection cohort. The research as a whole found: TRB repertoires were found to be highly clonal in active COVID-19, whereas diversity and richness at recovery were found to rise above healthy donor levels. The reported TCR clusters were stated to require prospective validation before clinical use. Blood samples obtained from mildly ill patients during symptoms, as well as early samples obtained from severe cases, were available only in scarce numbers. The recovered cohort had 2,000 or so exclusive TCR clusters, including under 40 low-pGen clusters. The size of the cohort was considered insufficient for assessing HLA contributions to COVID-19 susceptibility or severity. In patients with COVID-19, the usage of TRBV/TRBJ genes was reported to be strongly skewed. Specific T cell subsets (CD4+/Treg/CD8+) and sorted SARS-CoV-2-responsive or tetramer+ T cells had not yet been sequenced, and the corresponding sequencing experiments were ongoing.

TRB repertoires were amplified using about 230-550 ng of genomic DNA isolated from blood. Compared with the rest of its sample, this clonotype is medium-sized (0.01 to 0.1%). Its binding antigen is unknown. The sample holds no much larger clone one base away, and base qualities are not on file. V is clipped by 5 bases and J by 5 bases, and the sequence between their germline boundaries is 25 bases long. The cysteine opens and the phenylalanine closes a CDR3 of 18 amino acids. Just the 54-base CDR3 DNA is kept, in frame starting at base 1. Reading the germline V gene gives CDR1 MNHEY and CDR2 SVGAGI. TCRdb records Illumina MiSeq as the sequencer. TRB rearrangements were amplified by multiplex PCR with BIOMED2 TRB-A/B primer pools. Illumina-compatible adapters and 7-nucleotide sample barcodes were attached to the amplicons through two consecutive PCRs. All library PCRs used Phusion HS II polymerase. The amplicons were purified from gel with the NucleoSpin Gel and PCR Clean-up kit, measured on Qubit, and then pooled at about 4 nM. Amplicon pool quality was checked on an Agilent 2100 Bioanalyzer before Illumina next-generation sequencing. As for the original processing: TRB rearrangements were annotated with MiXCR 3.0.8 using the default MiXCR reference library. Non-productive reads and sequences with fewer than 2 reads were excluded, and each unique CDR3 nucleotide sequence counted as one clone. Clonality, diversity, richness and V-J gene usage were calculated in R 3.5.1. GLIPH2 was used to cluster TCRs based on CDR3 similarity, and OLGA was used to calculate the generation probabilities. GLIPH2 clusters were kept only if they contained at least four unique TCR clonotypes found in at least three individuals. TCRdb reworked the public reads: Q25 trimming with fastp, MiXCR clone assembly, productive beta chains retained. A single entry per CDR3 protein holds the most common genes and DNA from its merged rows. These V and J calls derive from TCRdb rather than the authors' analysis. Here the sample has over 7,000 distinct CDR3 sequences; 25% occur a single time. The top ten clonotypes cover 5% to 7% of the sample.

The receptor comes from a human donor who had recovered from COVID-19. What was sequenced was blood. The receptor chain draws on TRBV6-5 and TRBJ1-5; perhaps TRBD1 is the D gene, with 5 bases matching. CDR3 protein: CASSLGTVGPVNHQPQHF. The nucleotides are TGTGCCAGCAGTCTTGGGACGGTGGGTCCAGTGAACCATCAGCCCCAGCATTTT.